The 6 T cell receptor beta chains below come from one sample, sequenced in a study of T-cell memory formation after mild COVID-19. One entry per CDR3 protein, called by TCRdb with MiXCR from the 5' RACE reads. Of roughly 380,000 distinct CDR3 sequences in the sample, 25% to 30% were seen once. Sequencing used PBMCs or a T cell subset sorted from them (not recorded which). The receptor set was obtained from an adult woman who had mild COVID-19 (a few samples of this study predate the infection). Cell type and time point are not known.

The chain is built from TRBV29-1 and TRBJ2-1; 7 nucleotides agree with TRBD2. Trimming removed 6 bases from V and 5 bases from J; junction bases left unmatched: 7. This CDR3 is built from 13 residues. Germline CDR1 SQVTM, CDR2 ANQGSEA. CDR3 sequence (DNA): TGCAGCGTGCGGGAGTTGGCGGACAATGAGCAGTTCTTC. It codes for CSVRELADNEQFF.

The J gene is TRBJ2-1, the V gene TRBV9; D may be TRBD1 (5 bases). The V gene lost 4 bases and the J gene lost 7 bases, with 15 bases spanning the gap. CDR3 length: 14 residues. Germline V gene data show CDR1 as SGDLS and CDR2 as YYNGEE. Here the CDR3 reads CASSPQGRGNEQFF. CDR3 DNA: TGTGCCAGCAGCCCCCAGGGCCGAGGAAATGAGCAGTTCTTC. The whole variable domain, filled in from reference TRBV9 and TRBJ2-1, reads DSGVTQTPKHLITATGQRVTLRCSPRSGDLSVYWYQQSLDQGLQFLIQYYNGEERAKGNILERFSAQQFPDLHSELNLSSLELGDSALYFCASSPQGRGNEQFFGPGTRLTVL.

This clonotype was seen a few times. The rearrangement links TRBV7-8 to TRBJ2-4; tentative D call: TRBD1 (6 bases). Trimming took off 2 bases at V and 2 bases at J, with 16 bases between the two ends. This CDR3 region has 17 residues. Germline V gives CDR1 SGHVS, CDR2 FQNEAQ. The CDR3 spells CASSLFGRGMSKNIQYF. CDR3 coding DNA: TGTGCCAGCAGCTTATTCGGCAGGGGAATGTCCAAAAACATTCAGTACTTC.

The CDR3 is CATSDSKTSGAYNEQFF. CDR3 in DNA: TGTGCCACCAGTGATAGTAAGACTAGCGGGGCCTACAATGAGCAGTTCTTC. The J gene is TRBJ2-1, the V gene TRBV24-1, with TRBD2 identical over 11 bases. This CDR3 is 17 amino acids long. Germline CDR1 KGHDR, CDR2 SFDVKD. The junction had 5 bases not matched to a gene; V was cut back by 3 bases and J by 2 bases.

The rearrangement uses TRBV24-1 and TRBJ1-5; no definite D call. The CDR3 sequence is 13 residues long. Trimming left V 7 bases short and J 0 bases short, with 6 bases between. Looked up from germline, CDR1 is KGHDR and CDR2 is SFDVKD. CDR3 sequence (DNA): TGTGCCACCAGCGCCATTAGCAATCAGCCCCAGCATTTT. Protein sequence: CATSAISNQPQHF.

The V call is TRBV5-1, the J call TRBJ2-1; no clear D gene. V lost 4 bases and J lost 4, with 12 bases in between. This CDR3 is 14 amino acids long. CDR1 is SGHRS, CDR2 YFSETQ, per germline. This CDR3 reads CASSPAVGYNEQFF. Here the CDR3 DNA reads TGCGCCAGCAGCCCGGCGGTCGGGTACAATGAGCAGTTCTTC.